These T cell receptor beta chains were read from a single sample in a study of identical twins. TCRdb reanalysed the 5' RACE reads using MiXCR and keeps one entry per CDR3 protein. Of a few hundred thousand distinct CDR3 sequences in the sample, around 8% are singletons; the top ten hold over 2.5%. These data were also filed under a second study, of yellow fever vaccine responses in identical twins.

Sequencing was carried out using CD8+ T cells sorted from blood. Receptors were obtained from a woman between 18 and 29 years old in good health. CDR3s include the opening cysteine and the closing phenylalanine or tryptophan. A D gene is named only where the DNA matches it firmly. The size entry is marked missing in some rows and otherwise reads once, few, many or a size class.

J gene: TRBJ1-1
clone size: -
D gene: TRBD1
V gene: TRBV7-8
CDR3 DNA: TGTGCCAGCAGCGGGACAGGGGCAGGGGACACTGAAGCTTTCTTT
CDR3 protein: CASSGTGAGDTEAFF

J gene: TRBJ2-7
clone size: many
D gene: -
V gene: TRBV7-2
CDR3 DNA: TGTGCCAGCAGCTCCTCGGGACCTCTTGGCTCCTACGAGCAGTACTTC
CDR3 protein: CASSSSGPLGSYEQYF

J gene: TRBJ2-1
clone size: -
D gene: -
V gene: TRBV11-2
CDR3 DNA: TGTGCCAGCAGCCCCCGGGCGGGAAACGAGAGTAATGAGCAGTTCTTC
CDR3 protein: CASSPRAGNESNEQFF

J gene: TRBJ2-1
clone size: few
D gene: -
V gene: TRBV20-1
CDR3 DNA: TGCAGTGCTAGAGTACGGGAGAGCTCCTACAATGAGCAGTTCTTC
CDR3 protein: CSARVRESSYNEQFF

J gene: TRBJ2-3
clone size: -
D gene: TRBD1
V gene: TRBV20-1
CDR3 DNA: TGCAGTGCTAGAGATGTATACGGACAGGGGGATGTAGATACGCAGTATTTT
CDR3 protein: CSARDVYGQGDVDTQYF

J gene: TRBJ2-5
clone size: -
D gene: TRBD1
V gene: TRBV7-6
CDR3 DNA: TGTGCCAGCAGCCCGAGACCCACCGGGACAGACATTCAAGAGACCCAGTACTTC
CDR3 protein: CASSPRPTGTDIQETQYF

J gene: TRBJ2-7
clone size: many
D gene: -
V gene: TRBV7-2
CDR3 DNA: TGTGCCAGCAGCTTAGAATTCGGGCTATCGTACGAGCAGTACTTC
CDR3 protein: CASSLEFGLSYEQYF

J gene: TRBJ2-3
clone size: -
D gene: TRBD2
V gene: TRBV28
CDR3 DNA: TGTGCCAGCAGTTTAAGTGCTAGCGGGGCTAGCACAGATACGCAGTATTTT
CDR3 protein: CASSLSASGASTDTQYF

J gene: TRBJ2-1
clone size: many
D gene: -
V gene: TRBV14
CDR3 DNA: TGTGCCAGCAGCCCCTCGGGCCCTCGCTCCTACAATGAGCAGTTCTTC
CDR3 protein: CASSPSGPRSYNEQFF

J gene: TRBJ2-3
clone size: -
D gene: TRBD2
V gene: TRBV2
CDR3 DNA: TGTGCCAGCAGCGGGCTGACTAGCGGGGGTCTCACAGATACGCAGTATTTT
CDR3 protein: CASSGLTSGGLTDTQYF

J gene: TRBJ2-1
clone size: -
D gene: -
V gene: TRBV20-1
CDR3 DNA: TGCAGTGCTAGACCGAGGATCTACAATGAGCAGTTCTTC
CDR3 protein: CSARPRIYNEQFF

J gene: TRBJ2-1
clone size: -
D gene: -
V gene: TRBV28
CDR3 DNA: TGTGCCAGCAGCCCCCCATGGGCAGCCTACAATGAGCAGTTCTTC
CDR3 protein: CASSPPWAAYNEQFF

J gene: TRBJ2-5
clone size: -
D gene: TRBD1
V gene: TRBV27
CDR3 DNA: TGTGCCAGCAGTCCAGACCGGGACAGGCAAACCCAGTACTTC
CDR3 protein: CASSPDRDRQTQYF

J gene: TRBJ2-7
clone size: -
D gene: -
V gene: TRBV21-1
CDR3 DNA: TGTGCCAGCAGCAAAGGTCTACGGGGGAGTGGGAGGGTCTACGAGCAGTACTTC
CDR3 protein: CASSKGLRGSGRVYEQYF

J gene: TRBJ2-3
clone size: -
D gene: -
V gene: TRBV9
CDR3 DNA: TGTGCCAGCAGCGACGACCCTTTGGACTATACCACAAATACGCAGTATTTT
CDR3 protein: CASSDDPLDYTTNTQYF

J gene: TRBJ2-5
clone size: few
D gene: TRBD2
V gene: TRBV11-3
CDR3 DNA: TGTGCCAGCAGCCCCAGGACGGGGGGGCAAGAGACCCAGTACTTC
CDR3 protein: CASSPRTGGQETQYF

J gene: TRBJ1-5
clone size: -
D gene: TRBD1
V gene: TRBV6-1
CDR3 DNA: TGTGCCAGCAGTGAAAGTGAGGGGACAGGGAACCAGCCCCAGCATTTT
CDR3 protein: CASSESEGTGNQPQHF

J gene: TRBJ2-7
clone size: -
D gene: -
V gene: TRBV7-2
CDR3 DNA: TGTGCCAGCAGCTTTTTGGGTGGGGGGTACTACGAGCAGTACTTC
CDR3 protein: CASSFLGGGYYEQYF

J gene: TRBJ2-5
clone size: -
D gene: TRBD1
V gene: TRBV20-1
CDR3 DNA: TGCAGTGCCCGAAGACAGGGGGAAGAGACCCAGTACTTC
CDR3 protein: CSARRQGEETQYF

J gene: TRBJ2-5
clone size: many
D gene: TRBD2
V gene: TRBV12-3/TRBV12-4
CDR3 DNA: TGTGCCAGCAGGTCAGCGGGAGGTCCAGAGACCCAGTACTTC
CDR3 protein: CASRSAGGPETQYF

J gene: TRBJ2-7
clone size: few
D gene: -
V gene: TRBV4-1
CDR3 DNA: TGCGCCAGCAGCCAAGCATCGGACGGCAGGGCCTACGAGCAGTACTTC
CDR3 protein: CASSQASDGRAYEQYF

J gene: TRBJ2-1
clone size: -
D gene: TRBD2
V gene: TRBV20-1
CDR3 DNA: TGCAGTGATGCTAGCGGGAAGTACAATGAGCAGTTCTTC
CDR3 protein: CSDASGKYNEQFF

J gene: TRBJ2-3
clone size: -
D gene: -
V gene: TRBV6-4
CDR3 DNA: TGTGCCAGCAGGGGGGCATTGGACACAGATACGCAGTATTTT
CDR3 protein: CASRGALDTDTQYF

J gene: TRBJ2-5
clone size: -
D gene: -
V gene: TRBV6-2/TRBV6-3
CDR3 DNA: TGTGCCAGCAGTACCCTCGTGGGAGGAGGAGGAGAGACCCAGTACTTC
CDR3 protein: CASSTLVGGGGETQYF

J gene: TRBJ2-7
clone size: few
D gene: TRBD2
V gene: TRBV27
CDR3 DNA: TGTGCCAGCAGTTTTCTAGCGGGAGGGTGGTACGAGCAGTACTTC
CDR3 protein: CASSFLAGGWYEQYF

J gene: TRBJ2-7
clone size: -
D gene: TRBD2
V gene: TRBV3-1
CDR3 DNA: TGTGCCAGCAGCTTAGAGCTAGCGGAGGCCTACGAGCAGTACTTC
CDR3 protein: CASSLELAEAYEQYF

J gene: TRBJ2-3
clone size: few
D gene: TRBD2
V gene: TRBV7-9
CDR3 DNA: TGTGCCAGCAGCTTCATTAGCGGGAGTCGCGTAGATACGCAGTATTTT
CDR3 protein: CASSFISGSRVDTQYF